This TCR beta chain was sequenced during a study of Ad26.COV2.S vaccination and SARS-CoV-2 variants. The table came from immunoSEQ multiplex PCR; TCRdb's copy has only in-frame clones and leaves some out. Among about 350,000 clones, around 89% were seen once, and the ten largest hold around 4.5%. Germline V lookup: CDR1 SGDLS, CDR2 YYNGEE. The CDR3 extends over 15 amino acids. The V gene lost 0 bases and the J gene lost 6 bases, with 12 bases spanning the gap. Study-wide results and caveats: It was found that vaccine and placebo recipients had similar non-spike TCR breadth.

Treatment meaning: over 15 received Ad26.COV2.S at low or high dose, single or two shots; about 5 received placebo; per-sample allocation not given. All samples were drawn on day 63, counting from the first vaccine or placebo injection. Expressing Wuhan-strain SARS-CoV-2 spike, an Ad26 vector served as the vaccine. With respect to this clone: Its antigen is still unknown.

The sequenced sample was peripheral blood, obtained in a trial of Ad26.COV2.S vaccine versus placebo. The clonotype was recovered from a person between 18 and 59 years old who received the Ad26.COV2.S COVID-19 vaccine or a placebo. The gene calls are TRBV9 and TRBJ2-2; possible D gene TRBD1, 6 bases. CDR3 residues: CASSVDQGYAGELFF. The CDR3 coding sequence is TGTGCCAGCAGCGTAGATCAGGGGTACGCCGGGGAGCTGTTTTTT.